The source of this T cell receptor beta chain is a study of T-cell reconstitution after alpha-beta-depleted transplantation in children. Comment on this clonotype: The target antigen is unknown.

Unique molecular identifiers were used to barcode this TCRbeta library. Each CDR3 protein gets one entry after TCRdb re-called the PCR reads with MiXCR. The table shows 350,000 to 500,000 distinct CDR3 sequences, with approximately 41% occurring only once. Overall study findings and caveats: Alpha-beta T cells about two months after transplant reportedly derived from several hundred expanded graft clones.

The sequence came from a girl aged 2 to 10 with aplastic anemia, due to receive a stem cell transplant. The sequencing here drew on PBMCs, taken before TCRalphabeta/CD19-depleted stem cell transplant.

In DNA, the CDR3 is TGCAGTGCTAACGGGGGCCATGGATTAAACATTCAGTACTTC. Translating gives CSANGGHGLNIQYF. The chain is built from TRBV20-1 and TRBJ2-4; D is possibly TRBD1 or TRBD2 (6 bases each). This CDR3 is built from 14 residues. Germline lookup yields CDR1 DFQATT and CDR2 SNEGSKA (reference sequence). Deletions cut 4 bases from V and 6 bases from J, with 16 bases between.